The 20 T cell receptor beta chains listed next were all sequenced from one sample in a study of blood T cell repertoires in COVID-19. Some clones are missing from TCRdb's copy, which holds only in-frame ones; the method was immunoSEQ multiplex PCR. Altogether some 260,000 clones are present, 87% being singletons, with the ten largest covering 3% to 3.5%. Sequencing was performed on peripheral blood. The receptors originated from a man between 18 and 29 years old with active or convalescent COVID-19.

The genes are TRBV11-2 and TRBJ2-1; 11 nucleotides line up with TRBD2. J was trimmed by 7 bases and V by 3 bases; bases with no gene match: 11. This CDR3 has 17 residues. Germline V lookup: CDR1 SGHAT, CDR2 FQNNGV. DNA of the CDR3: TGTGCCAGCAGCTTCGCATTAGCGGGAGGGGGTAGAAATGAGCAGTTCTTC. Translated, it gives CASSFALAGGGRNEQFF.

J is TRBJ1-2 and V is TRBV5-1; D might be TRBD1 (5 bases). The CDR3 extends over 14 amino acids. In germline, CDR1 is SGHRS, CDR2 YFSETQ. Trimming took 0 bases from V and 6 from J, leaving 12 bases between them. This CDR3 reads CASSLDWGVDGYTF. Written as DNA, the CDR3 is TGCGCCAGCAGCTTGGATTGGGGGGTTGATGGCTACACCTTC.

The chain links TRBV9 to TRBJ2-1; a possible D gene is TRBD2 (5 bases). The germline V gene encodes CDR1 SGDLS and CDR2 YYNGEE. The CDR3 is made up of 15 amino acids. The ends were cut back, 3 bases at V and 0 bases at J, with 10 bases in the middle. CDR3 protein: CASSASSSSYNEQFF. CDR3 coding DNA: TGTGCCAGCAGCGCCTCTAGCTCCTCCTACAATGAGCAGTTCTTC. The variable domain in full, with the rest retrieved from reference TRBV9 and TRBJ2-1, is DSGVTQTPKHLITATGQRVTLRCSPRSGDLSVYWYQQSLDQGLQFLIQYYNGEERAKGNILERFSAQQFPDLHSELNLSSLELGDSALYFCASSASSSSYNEQFFGPGTRLTVL.

The chain employs TRBV9 and TRBJ2-3, with D perhaps TRBD2 (5 bases). The V gene lost 3 bases and the J gene lost 0 bases, with 8 bases spanning the gap. Germline CDR1 is SGDLS and CDR2 is YYNGEE. The CDR3 sequence is 14 residues long. CDR3 coding DNA: TGTGCCAGCAGCGCTTGGACTAGCACAGATACGCAGTATTTT. Translated: CASSAWTSTDTQYF.

The chain couples TRBV27 to TRBJ2-2; 7 nucleotides line up with TRBD1. CDR3 size: 21 residues. Unmatched junction bases numbered 27, after V lost 6 bases and J lost 5 bases. Germline CDR1 and CDR2: MNHEY and SMNVEV (reference sequence). This CDR3 is CASRSQYTRNRGVGYTGELFF. CDR3 DNA: TGTGCCAGCAGATCTCAATACACCCGGAACAGGGGAGTGGGGTATACCGGGGAGCTGTTTTTT.

The chain has TRBV23-1 and TRBJ1-2, with D tentatively TRBD1 (6 bases). TRBV23-1 is an ORF; its function is uncertain. Trimming stripped 4 bases from V and 7 bases from J, with 22 bases between. The length of the CDR3 is 16 residues. CDR3 residues: CASSLREDRAQFGYTF. For the CDR3, the DNA is TGCGCCAGCAGTCTCAGAGAGGACAGAGCCCAGTTTGGCTACACCTTC.

The chain uses TRBV20-1 and TRBJ2-5, with TRBD1 identical over 7 bases. This CDR3 region has 13 residues. With 3 bases clipped from V and 2 bases from J, the junction kept 3 bases outside the gene matches. The germline V gene encodes CDR1 DFQATT and CDR2 SNEGSKA (reference sequence). The CDR3 nucleotides are TGCAGTGCTAGTGGGGACAGACAAGAGACCCAGTACTTC. This encodes CSASGDRQETQYF.

The V and J genes are TRBV6-2 or TRBV6-3 and TRBJ1-5; D is undetermined. The CDR3 has 15 amino acids. Looked up from germline, CDR1 is MNHEY and CDR2 is SVGEGT. Trimming left V 6 bases short and J 2 bases short, with 14 bases between. CDR3: CASSSSGFRNQPQHF. The CDR3, as DNA: TGTGCCAGCAGCTCCTCGGGGTTTCGCAATCAGCCCCAGCATTTT.

This chain connects TRBV2 to TRBJ1-1; no clear D gene. Germline V gene sequence: CDR1 SNHLY, CDR2 FYNNEI. The CDR3 is 13 amino acids. Trimming shortened V by 4 bases and J by 1 base, and 7 bases separated the two germline ends. The CDR3 loop is CASSGEKNTEAFF. The DNA of the CDR3 is TGTGCCAGCAGTGGAGAGAAGAACACTGAAGCTTTCTTT.

The rearrangement joins TRBV19 to TRBJ2-3; tentatively, D is TRBD2 (6 bases). Germline V CDR1 and CDR2: LNHDA, SQIVND (reference sequence). V was cut by 1 base and J by 0 bases, with 11 bases left in between. The CDR3 totals 16 residues. As DNA, the CDR3 is TGTGCCAGTAGTATAGGGGTCGGGGGTAGCACAGATACGCAGTATTTT. As protein: CASSIGVGGSTDTQYF. Full variable domain (missing parts from reference TRBV19 and TRBJ2-3): DGGITQSPKYLFRKEGQNVTLSCEQNLNHDAMYWYRQDPGQGLRLIYYSQIVNDFQKGDIAEGYSVSREKKESFPLTVTSAQKNPTAFYLCASSIGVGGSTDTQYFGPGTRLTVL.

The rearrangement links TRBV9 to TRBJ1-5; D gene ambiguous. V was cut by 0 bases and J by 4 bases, with 5 bases left in between. The CDR3 covers 13 residues. Germline CDR1 reads SGDLS; CDR2 reads YYNGEE. CDR3 in amino acids: CASSVDPNQPQHF. DNA for the CDR3: TGTGCCAGCAGCGTAGATCCTAATCAGCCCCAGCATTTT.

The chain is built from TRBV7-3 and TRBJ1-1; possible D gene TRBD1, 5 bases. Germline values: CDR1 SGHTA, CDR2 FQGTGA. The CDR3 is 15 residues long. V was shortened by 2 bases and J by 3 bases, with 13 bases between the two germline ends. Here the CDR3 reads CASSLQAGSHTEAFF. The CDR3 region has the DNA TGTGCCAGCAGCTTACAGGCAGGGTCGCACACTGAAGCTTTCTTT.

The chain combines TRBV9 with TRBJ2-7; possibly TRBD1 for D (5 bases). Trimming stripped 3 bases from V and 5 bases from J, with 15 bases between. Germline-derived CDR1 and CDR2 are SGDLS and YYNGEE. The CDR3 spans 14 residues. The CDR3 bases are TGTGCCAGCAGCGGAAGACAGTGGGAAGACGAGCAGTACTTC. Translation gives CASSGRQWEDEQYF.

CDR3 residues: CASSPTWAMNTEAFF. CDR3 in DNA: TGTGCCAGCAGCCCCACGTGGGCCATGAACACTGAAGCTTTCTTT. V and J are TRBV27 and TRBJ1-1; D gene uncertain. The V end lost 6 bases, the J end lost 0 bases, and 14 bases lay between the germline ends. This CDR3 region has 15 residues. From germline, CDR1 is MNHEY and CDR2 SMNVEV (reference sequence).

The chain uses TRBV7-2 and TRBJ2-7; TRBD1 might be the D (5 bases). Trimming pared 2 bases from V and 5 bases from J, leaving 7 bases between. Germline V gives CDR1 SGHTA, CDR2 FQGNSA. The CDR3 runs 12 residues. The CDR3 bases are TGTGCCAGCAGCTTATCAGGGAACGAGCAGTACTTC. It is translated as CASSLSGNEQYF. The full variable domain, completed using reference TRBV7-2 and TRBJ2-7, is GAGVSQSPSNKVTEKGKDVELRCDPISGHTALYWYRQSLGQGLEFLIYFQGNSAPDKSGLPSDRFSAERTGGSVSTLTIQRTQQEDSAVYLCASSLSGNEQYFGPGTRLTVT.

The chain recombines TRBV1 with TRBJ2-7; the table's D call TRBD2 went unverified against the DNA. TRBV1 is a pseudogene locus. The CDR3 extends over 17 amino acids. The CDR3 sequence: CTSSQDPRPAGGYEQYF. CDR3 nucleotide sequence: TGCACCAGCAGCCAAGATCCCCGCCCAGCGGGAGGGTACGAGCAGTACTTC.

This chain joins TRBV6-5 and TRBJ2-5, with D possibly matching TRBD1 (5 bases). Germline V lookup: CDR1 MNHEY, CDR2 SVGAGI. The CDR3 has 15 amino acids. V gave up 1 base and J gave up 5 bases, with 14 bases separating them. CDR3 nucleotides: TGTGCCAGCAGTTACTTGGGGCAGGCGAAGGAGACCCAGTACTTC. Its protein is CASSYLGQAKETQYF.

This chain links TRBV5-4 with TRBJ2-3; D gene unclear. The CDR3 runs to 13 residues. V lost 0 bases and J 4 bases, leaving 6 bases between the germline ends. Germline-derived CDR1 and CDR2 are SGHNT and YYREEE (reference sequence). The CDR3 spells CASSLVSPDTQYF. The CDR3 DNA reads as TGTGCCAGCAGCTTGGTATCCCCAGATACGCAGTATTTT.

The chain is built from TRBV5-4 and TRBJ1-1; 12 bases match TRBD1. CDR3 size: 18 residues. V lost 2 bases, J lost 1 base, and 9 bases stayed unmatched. Germline CDR1 is SGHNT and CDR2 is YYREEE (reference sequence). The CDR3, as DNA: TGTGCCAGCAGCTTTAGTGGGACAGGGGGCCGATCGAACACTGAAGCTTTCTTT. It is translated as CASSFSGTGGRSNTEAFF.

J is TRBJ2-3 and V is TRBV5-5, with 15 bases that match TRBD2. CDR3 length: 20 residues. Germline trimming cut 4 bases from V and 0 bases from J; bases unmatched to any gene: 12. CDR1 SGHKS and CDR2 YYEKEE come from the germline V gene (reference sequence). The CDR3 sequence: CASSVDWTSGGAASTDTQYF. The CDR3 region has the DNA TGTGCCAGCAGCGTTGACTGGACTAGCGGGGGGGCAGCTAGCACAGATACGCAGTATTTT.